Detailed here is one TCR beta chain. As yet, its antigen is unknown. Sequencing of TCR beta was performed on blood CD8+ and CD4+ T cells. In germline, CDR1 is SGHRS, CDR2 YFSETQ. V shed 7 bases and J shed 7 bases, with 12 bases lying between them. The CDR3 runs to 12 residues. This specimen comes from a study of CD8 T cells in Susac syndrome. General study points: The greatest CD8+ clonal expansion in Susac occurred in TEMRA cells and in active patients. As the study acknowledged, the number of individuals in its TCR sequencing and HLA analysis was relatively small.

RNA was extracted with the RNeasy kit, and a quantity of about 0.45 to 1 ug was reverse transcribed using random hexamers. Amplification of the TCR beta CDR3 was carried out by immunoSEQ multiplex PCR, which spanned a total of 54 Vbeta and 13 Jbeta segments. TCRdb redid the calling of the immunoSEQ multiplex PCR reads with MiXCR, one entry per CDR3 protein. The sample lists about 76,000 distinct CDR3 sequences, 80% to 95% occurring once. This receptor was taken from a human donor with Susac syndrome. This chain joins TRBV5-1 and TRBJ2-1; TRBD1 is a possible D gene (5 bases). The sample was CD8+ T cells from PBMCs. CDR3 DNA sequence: TGCGCCAGCGGACCCAGACAGAATGAGCAGTTCTTC. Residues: CASGPRQNEQFF.